Listed below are T cell receptor beta chains from one sample, sequenced in a study of T cells expressing NK-cell markers. TCRdb derives one entry per CDR3 protein from the 5' RACE reads, leaving out DNA. Its listing shows about 260,000 distinct CDR3 sequences. Sequences were obtained from blood T cells: a sorted CD56 or NKG2C T cell subset, CD4+ or CD8+ T cells, or bulk PBMC T cells (not recorded which). The source is a woman aged 18-70 years in good health. Each CDR3 is given with its conserved first and last residue. Fields, in order: V gene, J gene, CDR3 protein.

V: TRBV9; J: TRBJ2-5; CDR3: CASSVAGGEAETQYF
V: TRBV7-2; J: TRBJ2-7; CDR3: CASSSRQHIGEQYF
V: TRBV3-1; J: TRBJ1-1; CDR3: CASTGTGTEAFF
V: TRBV5-5; J: TRBJ2-1; CDR3: CASRKGQGAGGFYNEQFF
V: TRBV6-1; J: TRBJ1-1; CDR3: CASTRSPPVGTEAFF
V: TRBV7-9; J: TRBJ2-7; CDR3: CASSSTASYEQYF
V: TRBV28; J: TRBJ2-4; CDR3: CASTPGGALAKNIQYF
V: TRBV12-3/TRBV12-4; J: TRBJ2-5; CDR3: CASSNYGLAGGSETQYF
V: TRBV5-1; J: TRBJ1-3; CDR3: CASSLGFSTSGNTIYF
V: TRBV29-1; J: TRBJ2-5; CDR3: CSARGGMETQYF
V: TRBV6-5; J: TRBJ2-1; CDR3: CASSYTGTSGLVDEQFF
V: TRBV5-5; J: TRBJ2-1; CDR3: CASSNGTGSYNEQFF
V: TRBV5-5; J: TRBJ2-3; CDR3: CASSPLVGVTDTQYF
V: TRBV7-7; J: TRBJ2-1; CDR3: CASSLLGSSYNEQFF
V: TRBV12-3/TRBV12-4; J: TRBJ2-1; CDR3: CASSRDHKEQFF
V: TRBV29-1; J: TRBJ2-1; CDR3: CSVRDRGFDNEQFF
V: TRBV5-1; J: TRBJ2-3; CDR3: CASSQTGQGADTQYF
V: TRBV12-3/TRBV12-4; J: TRBJ2-1; CDR3: CASSLDSGVYNEQFF
V: TRBV13; J: TRBJ2-3; CDR3: CASRRAGASTDTQYF
V: TRBV7-3; J: TRBJ2-6; CDR3: CASSSPGQSSGANVLTF
V: TRBV29-1; J: TRBJ2-3; CDR3: CSVSPIVGFTDTQYF
V: TRBV18; J: TRBJ2-1; CDR3: CASSPSAGLSYNEQFF
V: TRBV20-1; J: TRBJ2-7; CDR3: CSARDQGLHYEQYF
V: TRBV7-9; J: TRBJ1-4; CDR3: CASSLNRGVDEKLFF
V: TRBV3-1; J: TRBJ2-1; CDR3: CASSQAREYNEQFF
V: TRBV20-1; J: TRBJ1-1; CDR3: CSALFRDEAFF
V: TRBV7-2; J: TRBJ2-3; CDR3: CASSISGSLPDTQYF
V: TRBV10-1; J: TRBJ2-4; CDR3: CASSDRGGGKHIQYF
V: TRBV6-5; J: TRBJ1-3; CDR3: CASSYSTSGNTIYF
V: TRBV29-1; J: TRBJ2-3; CDR3: CSVDLWGTDTQYF
V: TRBV4-3; J: TRBJ1-2; CDR3: CASRKVETLTGGYTF
V: TRBV6-1; J: TRBJ2-1; CDR3: CASIDVFGVSYNEQFF
V: TRBV20-1; J: TRBJ1-2; CDR3: CRLRRAAPTDYGYTF
V: TRBV20-1; J: TRBJ2-2; CDR3: CSATVPGQGLTGELFF
V: TRBV18; J: TRBJ1-6; CDR3: CASSPDRGSPLHF
V: TRBV5-6; J: TRBJ1-1; CDR3: CASSPGQGRGGTEAFF
V: TRBV20-1; J: TRBJ2-1; CDR3: CSARGGGVSYNEQFF